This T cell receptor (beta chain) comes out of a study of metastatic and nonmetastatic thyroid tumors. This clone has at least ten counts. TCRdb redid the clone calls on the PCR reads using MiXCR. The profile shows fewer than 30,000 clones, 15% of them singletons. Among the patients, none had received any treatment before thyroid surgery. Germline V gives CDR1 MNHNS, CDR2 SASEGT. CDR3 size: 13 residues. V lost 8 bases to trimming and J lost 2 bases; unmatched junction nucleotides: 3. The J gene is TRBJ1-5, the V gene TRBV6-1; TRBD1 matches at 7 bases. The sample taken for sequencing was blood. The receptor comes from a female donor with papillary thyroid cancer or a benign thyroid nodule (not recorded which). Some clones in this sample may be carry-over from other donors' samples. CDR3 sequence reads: CASSQGGNQPQHF. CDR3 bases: TGTGCCAGCTCCCAGGGGGGCAATCAGCCCCAGCATTTT.